One and the same sample provided the 7 T cell receptor beta chains below, sequenced in a study of Graves' ophthalmopathy and Graves' hyperthyroidism. The authors amplified TCR beta CDR3 regions, and they did so from RNA transcripts for repertoire sequencing. RT-PCR with HTBI primers came first, then second-round multiplex PCR. TCRdb used MiXCR to reprocess the multiplex PCR reads, holding one entry per CDR3 protein. The sample has 350,000 to 400,000 distinct CDR3 sequences; less than 20% are singletons. Input material: peripheral blood. The source is a woman aged 18-30 years with stable Graves' hyperthyroidism.

This clonotype came up once. V is TRBV6-1 and J is TRBJ2-7; 11 bases align to TRBD1. The V segment lost 3 bases and the J segment 6 bases; nucleotides outside the gene matches: 7. Germline assignment: CDR1 MNHNS and CDR2 SASEGT. This CDR3 region has 15 residues. In nucleotides, the CDR3 is TGTGCCAGCAGTGATCCTAGGACAGGGGGCAGCGAGCAGTACTTC. It is translated as CASSDPRTGGSEQYF.

The chain joins TRBV20-1 to TRBJ2-7; TRBD2 agrees at 8 bases. The CDR3 totals 14 residues. CDR1 is DFQATT, CDR2 SNEGSKA, per germline (reference sequence). The V gene end was trimmed by 6 bases and the J gene end by 2 bases; junction bases not matched to a gene: 9. The CDR3 nucleotides read TGCAGTGCCAGGCCTAGCGGGTGGGCCTACGAGCAGTACTTC. The encoded protein is CSARPSGWAYEQYF.

There are many counts of this clonotype. The rearrangement joins TRBV11-3 to TRBJ1-2, with a possible D match to TRBD1 (6 bases). Germline assignment: CDR1 SGHNT and CDR2 YENEEA. CDR3 size: 14 residues. V was clipped by 2 bases and J by 8 bases, with 15 bases between them. The CDR3 coding sequence is TGTGCCAGCAGCTTAACGGCGGCAGGGGAAGGCTACACCTTC. Encoded protein: CASSLTAAGEGYTF. The complete variable domain, with remaining parts taken from reference TRBV11-3 and TRBJ1-2, reads EAGVVQSPRYKIIEKKQPVAFWCNPISGHNTLYWYLQNLGQGPELLIRYENEEAVDDSQLPKDRFSAERLKGVDSTLKIQPAELGDSAVYLCASSLTAAGEGYTFGSGTRLTVV.

This clonotype was detected ten times or more. The chain has TRBV10-2 and TRBJ2-5; 8 positions agree with TRBD2. CDR3 length: 14 amino acids. The trim removed 3 bases at V and 2 bases at J, leaving 2 bases unmatched. Germline CDR1 WSHSY, CDR2 SAAADI. CDR3 nucleotide sequence: TGCGCCAGCAGTGATTCTAGCGGGCAAGAGACCCAGTACTTC. Translated, it gives CASSDSSGQETQYF.

This clonotype was picked up many times. V gene TRBV7-8 combines with J gene TRBJ1-1, with D uncertain. V was clipped by 2 bases and J by 5 bases, with 15 bases between them. This CDR3 contains 15 residues. The germline V gene has CDR1 SGHVS and CDR2 FQNEAQ. The DNA of the CDR3 is TGTGCCAGCAGCTTATTCCCCCCGACCCGGACTGAAGCTTTCTTT. It translates to CASSLFPPTRTEAFF.

This clonotype was observed a few times. The chain has TRBV19 and TRBJ1-5, with TRBD1 as a possible D gene (5 bases). V gave up 7 bases and J gave up 2 bases, with 9 bases separating them. The CDR3 has 13 amino acids. Germline assignment: CDR1 LNHDA and CDR2 SQIVND (reference sequence). As DNA, the CDR3 is TGTGCCAGTATCGGGACGGGCAATCAGCCCCAGCATTTT. Its protein product is CASIGTGNQPQHF. Full variable domain (outside the CDR3, taken from reference TRBV19 and TRBJ1-5): DGGITQSPKYLFRKEGQNVTLSCEQNLNHDAMYWYRQDPGQGLRLIYYSQIVNDFQKGDIAEGYSVSREKKESFPLTVTSAQKNPTAFYLCASIGTGNQPQHFGDGTRLSIL.

This clonotype was picked up many times. The chain couples TRBV11-2 to TRBJ1-1; 10 positions agree with TRBD1. This CDR3 is 16 amino acids long. After removal of 2 bases from V and 3 bases from J, the junction contained 6 bases not matched to a gene. Germline CDR1 and CDR2: SGHAT and FQNNGV. This CDR3 reads CASSLIVGTGDTEAFF. CDR3 nucleotides: TGTGCCAGCAGCTTAATCGTAGGGACAGGGGACACTGAAGCTTTCTTT.